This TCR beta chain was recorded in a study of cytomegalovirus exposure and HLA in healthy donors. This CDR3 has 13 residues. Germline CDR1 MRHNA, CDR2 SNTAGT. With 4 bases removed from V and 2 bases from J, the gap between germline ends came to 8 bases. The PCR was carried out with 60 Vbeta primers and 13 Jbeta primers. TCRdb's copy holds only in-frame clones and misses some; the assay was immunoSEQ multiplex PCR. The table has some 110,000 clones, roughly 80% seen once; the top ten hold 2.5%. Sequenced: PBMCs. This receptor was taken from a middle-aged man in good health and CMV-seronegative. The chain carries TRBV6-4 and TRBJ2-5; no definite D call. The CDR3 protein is CASSAEVQETQYF. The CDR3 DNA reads TGTGCCAGCAGTGCCGAGGTACAAGAGACCCAGTACTTC.